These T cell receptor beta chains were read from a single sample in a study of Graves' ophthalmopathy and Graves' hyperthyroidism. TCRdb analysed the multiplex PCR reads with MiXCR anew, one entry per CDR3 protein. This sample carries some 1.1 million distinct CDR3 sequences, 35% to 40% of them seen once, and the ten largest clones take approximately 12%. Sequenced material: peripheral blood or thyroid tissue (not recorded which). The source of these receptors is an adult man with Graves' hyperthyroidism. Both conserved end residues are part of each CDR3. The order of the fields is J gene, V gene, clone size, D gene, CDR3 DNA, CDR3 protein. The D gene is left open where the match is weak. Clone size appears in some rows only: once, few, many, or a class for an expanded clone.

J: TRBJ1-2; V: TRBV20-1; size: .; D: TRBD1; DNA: TGCAGTGCTAGATCTGAAGGACAGGGGCGTCGTGGCTACACCTTC; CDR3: CSARSEGQGRRGYTF
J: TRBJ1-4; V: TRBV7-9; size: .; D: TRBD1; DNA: TGTGCCAGCAGCTGGGGGACAGGGCTGAAAGAAAAACTGTTTTTT; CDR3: CASSWGTGLKEKLFF
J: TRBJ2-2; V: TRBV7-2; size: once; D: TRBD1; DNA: TGTGCCGGCAGCTCGGACAGGGGAGACACCGGGGAGCTGTTTTTT; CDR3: CAGSSDRGDTGELFF
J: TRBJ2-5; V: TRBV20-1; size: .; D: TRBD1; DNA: TGCAGTGCATCCCCCCGGGACAGGGGGCATCCAGAGACCCAGTACTTC; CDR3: CSASPRDRGHPETQYF
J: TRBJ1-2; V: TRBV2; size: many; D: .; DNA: TGTGCCAGCAGTGTCGACGACTATGGCTACACCTTC; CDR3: CASSVDDYGYTF
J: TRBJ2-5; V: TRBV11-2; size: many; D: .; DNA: TGTGCCAGCAGCCCTCGGGACCGCGGCGAGACCCAGTACTTC; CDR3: CASSPRDRGETQYF
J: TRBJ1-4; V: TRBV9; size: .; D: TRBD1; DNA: TGTGCCAGCAGCGCTAAGGGGGCGCGAGGTGAAAAACTGTTTTTT; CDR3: CASSAKGARGEKLFF
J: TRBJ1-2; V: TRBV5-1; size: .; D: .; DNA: TGCGCCAGCAGGGAAGGGGGATCCTACACCTTC; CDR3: CASREGGSYTF
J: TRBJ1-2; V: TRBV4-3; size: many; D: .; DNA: TGCGCCAGCAGCCAAGATGCACGGGGGCGAGGCTATGGCTACACCTTC; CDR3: CASSQDARGRGYGYTF
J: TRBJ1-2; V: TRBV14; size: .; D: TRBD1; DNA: TGTGCCAGCAGCCAACTCTCTACGGGACAGGGTCGGGACGGCTACACCTTC; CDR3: CASSQLSTGQGRDGYTF
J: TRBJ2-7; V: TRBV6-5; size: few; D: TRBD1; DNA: TGTGCCAGCAGTGACGGATGGGGACAGGGTAGGGTCACCTACGAGCAGTACTTC; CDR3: CASSDGWGQGRVTYEQYF
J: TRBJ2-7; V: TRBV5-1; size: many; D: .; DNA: TGTGCCAGCAGCTGGGGCAGGGGCTACGAGCAGTACTTC; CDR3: CASSWGRGYEQYF
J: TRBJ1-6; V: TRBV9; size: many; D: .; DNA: TGTGCCAGCAGCCCGACCGGGTCGAGTAATTCACCCCTCCACTTT; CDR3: CASSPTGSSNSPLHF
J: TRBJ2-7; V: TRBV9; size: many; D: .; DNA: TGTGCCAGCAGCGTAGGGCCTTCTACCACCTACGAGCAGTACTTC; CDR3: CASSVGPSTTYEQYF
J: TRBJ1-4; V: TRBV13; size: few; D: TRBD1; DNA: TGTGCCAGCAGCCTCCGGACAGGGCAGACCCATGAAAAACTGTTTTTT; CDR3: CASSLRTGQTHEKLFF
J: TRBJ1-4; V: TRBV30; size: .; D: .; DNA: TGTGCCTACCTAGGGGTGACTAATGAAAAACTGTTTTTT; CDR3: CAYLGVTNEKLFF
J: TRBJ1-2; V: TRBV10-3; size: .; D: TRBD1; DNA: TGTGCCATCAGGACCGGGACAGGGGCTCGCGGCTACACCTTC; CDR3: CAIRTGTGARGYTF
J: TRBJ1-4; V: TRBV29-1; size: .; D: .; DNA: TGCAGCGTTGCGGTGGGGGGAGCTGAAAAACTGTTTTTT; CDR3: CSVAVGGAEKLFF
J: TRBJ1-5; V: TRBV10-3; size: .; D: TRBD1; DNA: TGTGCCATCAGTGAGAGGGGACAGGGTTTATACCAGCCCCAGCATTTT; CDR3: CAISERGQGLYQPQHF
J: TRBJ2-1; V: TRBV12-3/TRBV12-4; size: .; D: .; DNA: TGTGCCAGCAGCCGAGCGGAAAGCTCCTACAATGAGCAGTTCTTC; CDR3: CASSRAESSYNEQFF
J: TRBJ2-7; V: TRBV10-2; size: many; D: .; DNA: TGCGCCAGCAGTGACCTACCCAGGCACAGTCTTTACGAGCAGTACTTC; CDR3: CASSDLPRHSLYEQYF
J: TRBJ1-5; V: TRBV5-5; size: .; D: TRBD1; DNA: TGTGCCAGCAGGCTGTATAACTCAGGGGCAGGGGGTTTACAGCCCCAGCATTTT; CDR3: CASRLYNSGAGGLQPQHF